The next 30 T cell receptor beta chains were all read from a single sample in a study of blood T cell repertoires in COVID-19. This table comes from immunoSEQ multiplex PCR, and its TCRdb copy is limited to in-frame clones, with some not included. This table holds about 150,000 clones, 84% found once. The sequencing input was peripheral blood. The receptors were sampled from a human donor in a cohort sampled during active COVID-19.

V is TRBV6-6 and J is TRBJ1-1; D unresolved. Trimming took 5 bases from V and 1 from J, leaving 8 bases between them. The length of the CDR3 is 13 residues. The germline V gene has CDR1 MNHNY and CDR2 SVGAGI (reference sequence). The CDR3 here is CASSDRGNTEAFF. CDR3 nucleotides: TGTGCCAGCAGTGATCGGGGGAACACTGAAGCTTTCTTT.

This chain connects TRBV6-9 to TRBJ2-6, with D possibly TRBD2 on 6 matching bases. Germline values: CDR1 MNHGY, CDR2 SVAAGI. The CDR3 totals 18 residues. The ends were cut back, 7 bases at V and 2 bases at J, with 21 bases in the middle. CDR3 amino acids: CASTLGSEGLTGANVLTF. In DNA, the CDR3 is TGTGCCAGCACCCTCGGGTCGGAGGGGTTAACTGGGGCCAACGTCCTGACTTTC.

The rearrangement joins TRBV7-2 to TRBJ1-3; D perhaps matches TRBD1 (5 bases). Germline loops: CDR1 SGHTA, CDR2 FQGNSA. CDR3 length equals 15 residues. The V end was cut by 1 base, the J end by 4 bases, with 11 bases between. CDR3 sequence: CASSLGGERGNTIYF. The CDR3 bases are TGTGCCAGCAGCTTAGGGGGGGAGCGAGGAAACACCATATATTTT.

The chain has TRBV28 and TRBJ1-1; D is undetermined. The CDR3 runs to 15 residues. The germline V gene has CDR1 MDHEN and CDR2 SYDVKM. Trimming removed 2 bases from V and 4 bases from J, with 14 bases in between. This chain's CDR3 is CASSLAVGRFTEAFF. CDR3 coding DNA: TGTGCCAGCAGTTTAGCGGTGGGGAGGTTCACTGAAGCTTTCTTT.

V is TRBV2 and J is TRBJ2-7, with D maybe TRBD2 (6 bases). Germline V gives CDR1 SNHLY, CDR2 FYNNEI. V shed 2 bases and J shed 7 bases, with 9 bases lying between them. The CDR3 runs 12 residues. Here the CDR3 reads CASSERGLEQYV. The DNA of the CDR3 is TGTGCCAGCAGTGAACGGGGGTTGGAGCAGTACGTC.

This chain joins TRBV25-1 and TRBJ1-2; D ambiguous. Trimming took off 2 bases at V and 3 bases at J, with 4 bases between the two ends. The CDR3 has 12 amino acids. Germline lookup yields CDR1 MGHDK and CDR2 SYGVNS. The CDR3 DNA sequence: TGTGCCAGCAGTGAAAACTACTATGGCTACACCTTC. It yields the protein CASSENYYGYTF.

This chain links TRBV5-5 with TRBJ1-5; no definite D call. V dropped 1 base and J dropped 0 bases, with 14 bases sitting between them. Germline CDR1 reads SGHKS; CDR2 reads YYEKEE (reference sequence). The CDR3 is made up of 17 amino acids. The CDR3 loop is CASSLPGNLYSNQPQHF. Here the CDR3 DNA reads TGTGCCAGCAGCTTGCCGGGGAACCTCTATAGCAATCAGCCCCAGCATTTT.

This clone has just one count. The V call is TRBV7-6, the J call TRBJ2-3; TRBD2 agrees at 14 bases. V shed 5 bases and J 2 bases; nucleotides not matched to a gene: 15. The V gene's germline CDR1 is SGHVS and CDR2 FNYEAQ. The CDR3 loop spans 20 amino acids. The CDR3 spells CASSKTGLAGGRSTTDTQYF. The CDR3 coding sequence is TGTGCCAGCAGCAAGACTGGACTAGCGGGAGGTCGATCTACCACAGATACGCAGTATTTT.

V gene TRBV27 combines with J gene TRBJ1-1; 7 bases are shared with TRBD1. V gave up 6 bases and J gave up 1 base; unmatched junction bases: 8. Germline lookup yields CDR1 MNHEY and CDR2 SMNVEV (reference sequence). CDR3 size: 15 residues. CDR3 amino acids: CASRAWDRPNTEAFF. CDR3 DNA sequence: TGTGCCAGCAGGGCATGGGACAGACCGAACACTGAAGCTTTCTTT.

The rearrangement uses TRBV9 and TRBJ2-1; no clear D gene. Looked up from germline, CDR1 is SGDLS and CDR2 is YYNGEE. Trimming took 2 bases from V and 0 from J, leaving 9 bases between them. This CDR3 is built from 15 residues. CDR3: CASSVSWASYNEQFF. For the CDR3, the DNA is TGTGCCAGCAGCGTCTCCTGGGCCTCCTACAATGAGCAGTTCTTC. Full variable domain (missing parts from reference TRBV9 and TRBJ2-1): DSGVTQTPKHLITATGQRVTLRCSPRSGDLSVYWYQQSLDQGLQFLIQYYNGEERAKGNILERFSAQQFPDLHSELNLSSLELGDSALYFCASSVSWASYNEQFFGPGTRLTVL.

The CDR3 nucleotides are TGTGCCAGTAGTATTGGGGGACAGGGTAGAGAGACCCAGTACTTC. Translation: CASSIGGQGRETQYF. The chain is built from TRBV19 and TRBJ2-5; 9 positions match TRBD1. The germline CDR1 and CDR2 sequences are LNHDA and SQIVND (reference sequence). The CDR3 loop spans 15 amino acids. The V and J ends lost 3 bases and 4 bases, in that order; junction bases with no gene match: 6.

The chain uses TRBV3-1 (or the pseudogene TRBV3-2) and TRBJ2-1; TRBD2 aligns across 10 bases. The CDR3 covers 19 residues. Trimming at V came to 3 bases and at J to 7 bases, leaving 18 bases not matched to a gene. Germline-derived CDR1 and CDR2 are LGHDT and YNNKEL (reference sequence). In DNA, the CDR3 is TGTGCCAGCAGCCATTACAAAGAACCGGGACTAGCGATAAGAAATGAGCAGTTCTTC. Its translation: CASSHYKEPGLAIRNEQFF.

V is TRBV19 and J is TRBJ2-7; D possibly corresponds to TRBD2 (6 bases). CDR1 and CDR2 from the germline V gene are LNHDA and SQIVND (reference sequence). V gave up 7 bases and J gave up 0 bases, with 16 bases separating them. This CDR3 has 15 residues. The CDR3 sequence is CASKGYTTSSYEQYV. The CDR3 DNA follows: TGTGCCAGTAAGGGGTACACGACTAGCTCCTACGAGCAGTACGTC.

This clone has only one observation. The V and J genes are TRBV28 and TRBJ1-6, with unresolved D. The V end lost 4 bases, the J end lost 9 bases, and 4 bases lay between the germline ends. Germline V gene sequence: CDR1 MDHEN, CDR2 SYDVKM. CDR3 length equals 11 residues. CDR3 in DNA: TGTGCCAGCAGTTCCTTTTCACCCCTCCACTTT. Translation gives CASSSFSPLHF.

The gene calls are TRBV6-1 and TRBJ2-4; D is possibly TRBD2 (5 bases). The CDR3 runs to 15 residues. The germline V and J ends were trimmed by 1 base and 6 bases, with 13 bases remaining between them. The germline V gene encodes CDR1 MNHNS and CDR2 SASEGT. This CDR3 reads CASSEGIGGGNIQYF. As DNA, the CDR3 is TGTGCCAGCAGTGAAGGAATCGGAGGCGGAAACATTCAGTACTTC.

This chain joins TRBV19 and TRBJ1-4; D may be TRBD1 (5 bases). The germline gives CDR1 LNHDA, CDR2 SQIVND (reference sequence). The CDR3 extends over 15 amino acids. V was pared by 5 bases and J by 5 bases, with 15 bases between. CDR3 bases: TGTGCCAGTAGTTCCCGGGGGAGCCCAAATGAAAAACTGTTTTTT. Its translation: CASSSRGSPNEKLFF.

The V call is TRBV5-6, the J call TRBJ2-1, with 11 bases lining up with TRBD2. The CDR3 is made up of 16 amino acids. Germline CDR1 reads SGHDT; CDR2 reads YYEEEE. The ends lost 4 bases at V and 6 bases at J; junction bases unmatched: 9. The CDR3 loop reads CASSQNGLAGGNEQFF. CDR3 DNA: TGTGCCAGCAGCCAGAACGGACTAGCGGGCGGCAATGAGCAGTTCTTC.

This chain joins TRBV5-1 and TRBJ2-3; 7 bases align to TRBD1. Trimming cost V 6 bases and J 0 bases; bases outside gene matches: 10. Per the germline V gene, CDR1 is SGHRS and CDR2 is YFSETQ. The CDR3 has 16 amino acids. CDR3 coding DNA: TGCGCCAGCACCCCTAGTCCGACAGGGAGCACAGATACGCAGTATTTT. The encoded protein is CASTPSPTGSTDTQYF.

The chain uses TRBV11-2 and TRBJ2-6, with TRBD2 as a possible D gene (6 bases). Germline V gene sequence: CDR1 SGHAT, CDR2 FQNNGV. The CDR3 is 16 amino acids. Trimming pared 0 bases from V and 2 bases from J, leaving 8 bases between. The CDR3 here is CASSLEGGTGANVLTF. The CDR3 coding sequence is TGTGCCAGCAGCTTAGAGGGGGGAACTGGGGCCAACGTCCTGACTTTC.

The V call is TRBV6-5, the J call TRBJ1-2; the match to TRBD1 covers 9 bases. J gave up 4 bases and V 6 bases, and 9 bases lay outside the gene matches. Per germline, CDR1 MNHEY and CDR2 SVGAGI. This CDR3 contains 15 residues. CDR3 nucleotides: TGTGCCAGCAGACCACGGGACAGGGCGGGCTATGGCTACACCTTC. This codes for CASRPRDRAGYGYTF.

This chain connects TRBV28 to TRBJ1-4, with D maybe TRBD1 (5 bases). V was clipped by 6 bases and J by 10 bases, with 24 bases between them. Germline lookup yields CDR1 MDHEN and CDR2 SYDVKM. The CDR3 is 16 amino acids. The CDR3, as DNA: TGTGCCAGCAGGATATCAGGGACTGTGACCGGGGGAAAACTGTTTTTT. Protein sequence: CASRISGTVTGGKLFF. Full variable domain (outside the CDR3, taken from reference TRBV28 and TRBJ1-4): DVKVTQSSRYLVKRTGEKVFLECVQDMDHENMFWYRQDPGLGLRLIYFSYDVKMKEKGDIPEGYSVSREKKERFSLILESASTNQTSMYLCASRISGTVTGGKLFFGSGTQLSVL.

The chain has TRBV9 and TRBJ2-2; D uncertain. Trimming stripped 0 bases from V and 3 bases from J, with 9 bases between. The CDR3 consists of 15 residues. Germline lookup yields CDR1 SGDLS and CDR2 YYNGEE. Here the CDR3 DNA reads TGTGCCAGCAGCGTAGTCCACAGCTACACCGGGGAGCTGTTTTTT. This translates into CASSVVHSYTGELFF. The whole variable domain, remainder taken from reference TRBV9 and TRBJ2-2, is DSGVTQTPKHLITATGQRVTLRCSPRSGDLSVYWYQQSLDQGLQFLIQYYNGEERAKGNILERFSAQQFPDLHSELNLSSLELGDSALYFCASSVVHSYTGELFFGEGSRLTVL.

The rearrangement uses TRBV5-1 and TRBJ2-2; a weak D match, TRBD2 (5 bases). Trimming removed 5 bases at V and 0 bases at J, with 11 bases between. Per germline, CDR1 SGHRS and CDR2 YFSETQ. The CDR3 has 15 amino acids. CDR3 DNA: TGCGCCAGCAGAGGAGGAGCGACGAACACCGGGGAGCTGTTTTTT. Its protein is CASRGGATNTGELFF.

The V gene is TRBV6-5, the J gene TRBJ1-2, with 7 bases aligning to TRBD1. The CDR3 is made up of 16 amino acids. Germline values: CDR1 MNHEY, CDR2 SVGAGI. J was trimmed by 1 base and V by 4 bases; bases with no gene match: 9. This CDR3 reads CASSFTGAPLNYGYTF. The CDR3 nucleotides are TGTGCCAGCAGTTTCACAGGGGCCCCACTTAACTATGGCTACACCTTC.

The V and J genes are TRBV6-6 and TRBJ1-5, with TRBD1 as a possible D gene (5 bases). Germline assignment: CDR1 MNHNY and CDR2 SVGAGI (reference sequence). Trimming shortened V by 6 bases and J by 1 base, and 13 bases separated the two germline ends. The CDR3 covers 15 residues. CDR3 nucleotide sequence: TGTGCCAGCAGCTTCGTCAGGGCAAGCAATCAGCCCCAGCATTTT. Its translation is CASSFVRASNQPQHF.

J is TRBJ1-4 and V is TRBV30, with 11 bases fitting TRBD1. V lost 5 bases, J lost 9 bases, and 11 bases stayed unmatched. Germline V gives CDR1 GTSNPN, CDR2 SVGIG (reference sequence). This CDR3 has 15 amino acids. The CDR3 sequence is CAWVGAGTGGKKLFF. For the CDR3, the DNA is TGTGCCTGGGTGGGGGCCGGGACAGGGGGGAAAAAACTGTTTTTT.

V gene TRBV6-5 combines with J gene TRBJ1-2; a possible D gene is TRBD1 (5 bases). Trimming removed 6 bases at V and 0 bases at J, with 11 bases between. This CDR3 contains 14 residues. The germline CDR1 and CDR2 sequences are MNHEY and SVGAGI. DNA for the CDR3: TGTGCCAGCAGCCAGGGTGGGACTAACTATGGCTACACCTTC. Protein sequence: CASSQGGTNYGYTF.

V gene TRBV7-3 combines with J gene TRBJ2-1, with TRBD2 as a possible D gene (5 bases). V was shortened by 3 bases and J by 5 bases, with 8 bases between the two germline ends. Germline CDR1 is SGHTA and CDR2 is FQGTGA. The CDR3 is made up of 13 amino acids. The CDR3 DNA follows: TGTGCCAGCAGCTTGGACGGGGACAATGAGCAGTTCTTC. Translated: CASSLDGDNEQFF.

V gene TRBV7-2 combines with J gene TRBJ2-1; D might be TRBD1 (6 bases). V was trimmed by 5 bases and J by 9 bases, leaving 11 bases between them. Germline-derived CDR1 and CDR2 are SGHTA and FQGNSA. This CDR3 has 12 amino acids. The CDR3 DNA reads TGTGCCAGCAGCCGGGACACCATTGAGCAGTTCTTC. This gives the protein CASSRDTIEQFF.

This clone was detected only once. This chain joins TRBV5-6 and TRBJ2-1; the match to TRBD2 covers 13 bases. The ends lost 1 base at V and 2 bases at J; junction bases unmatched: 3. Germline V CDR1 and CDR2: SGHDT, YYEEEE. The CDR3 is 17 residues long. This chain's CDR3 is CASSLTSGGATYNEQFF. CDR3 bases: TGTGCCAGCAGCTTGACTAGCGGGGGGGCCACCTACAATGAGCAGTTCTTC.